This TCR beta chain was sequenced for a study of T cell responses to AZD1222 COVID-19 vaccine. General observations from the study: Spike-specific TCR breadth and depth were elevated following two AZD1222 doses. Close to half of spike-specific TCRs reportedly recognize unmutated variant regions.

Only in-frame clones appear in the TCRdb table, and some are missing; sequencing was by immunoSEQ multiplex PCR. The sample has around 130,000 clones; 88% are singletons. CDR1 is LGHDT, CDR2 YNNKEL, per germline (reference sequence). The ends were cut back, 4 bases at V and 7 bases at J, with 20 bases in the middle. The CDR3 is 16 residues long. Note on this clone: Its antigen is not known.

Sequences were derived from peripheral blood, sampled on day 0 of MenACWY control vaccination. The TCR originated in an adult in good health. J is TRBJ1-5 and V is TRBV3-1 (or the pseudogene TRBV3-2), with D tentatively TRBD1 (6 bases). The chain's CDR3 is CASSPAGAGFVQPQHF. In DNA, the CDR3 is TGTGCCAGCAGCCCAGCGGGGGCCGGGTTCGTGCAGCCCCAGCATTTT.